This T cell receptor (beta chain) was identified in a study of blood T cell repertoires in COVID-19. About the research overall: Samples taken during acute and convalescent COVID-19 were collected in the United States, Italy and Spain. T cells, B-cell-depleted T cells, or PBMCs provided the cDNA or gDNA that served as material.

This CDR3 has 16 amino acids. Germline loops: CDR1 MDHEN, CDR2 SYDVKM. The V gene end was trimmed by 3 bases and the J gene end by 2 bases; junction bases not matched to a gene: 6. Original analysis: Reference gene primer amplification yielded estimated nucleated cell counts. Profiled with immunoSEQ multiplex PCR; TCRdb holds only in-frame clones, not every one. From that table come the V and J calls and clone size; the DNA was used to work out D and trimming. The profile shows approximately 180,000 clones, 75% to 90% of them singletons. The sample was peripheral blood. V gene TRBV28 combines with J gene TRBJ2-7; TRBD1 matches 11 bases. The clonotype comes from a man between 60 and 75 years old with acute or convalescent COVID-19. The chain's CDR3 is CASSFHGQGAPYEQYF. CDR3 DNA sequence: TGTGCCAGCAGTTTCCATGGACAGGGGGCCCCCTACGAGCAGTACTTC. Together with reference TRBV28 and TRBJ2-7, the CDR3 gives the full variable domain: DVKVTQSSRYLVKRTGEKVFLECVQDMDHENMFWYRQDPGLGLRLIYFSYDVKMKEKGDIPEGYSVSREKKERFSLILESASTNQTSMYLCASSFHGQGAPYEQYFGPGTRLTVT.